This entry lists 20 T cell receptor beta chains sequenced from one sample in a study of cytomegalovirus exposure and HLA in healthy donors. The study ran its PCR with 60 Vbeta and 13 Jbeta primers. This table comes from immunoSEQ multiplex PCR, and its TCRdb copy is limited to in-frame clones, with some not included. The data contain about 140,000 clones, approximately 70% of them singletons. The sequencing input was PBMCs. The receptors shown here come from a woman aged 60 to 75 in good health and CMV-seronegative.

This clone has a handful of counts. The chain recombines TRBV5-1 with TRBJ2-7; 8 bases align to TRBD1. The CDR3 runs 14 residues. CDR1 SGHRS and CDR2 YFSETQ come from the germline V gene. Trimming removed 0 bases from V and 3 bases from J; junction bases left unmatched: 2. CDR3 in DNA: TGCGCCAGCAGCTTGGATGGGACAGGCTACGAGCAGTACTTC. Translated: CASSLDGTGYEQYF.

The chain links TRBV5-6 to TRBJ1-1, with 7 positions matching TRBD1. Germline lookup yields CDR1 SGHDT and CDR2 YYEEEE. The V segment lost 4 bases and the J segment 5 bases; nucleotides outside the gene matches: 5. CDR3 length: 13 residues. The CDR3 DNA follows: TGTGCCAGCAGCCCGACAGGGAGTACTGAAGCTTTCTTT. This sequence encodes CASSPTGSTEAFF.

The chain has TRBV7-3 and TRBJ1-1; D uncertain. Trimming cost V 6 bases and J 8 bases, with 16 bases left between them. The CDR3 has 13 amino acids. Germline loops: CDR1 SGHTA, CDR2 FQGTGA. DNA of the CDR3: TGTGCCAGCAGGTTAGACACCTACTCGGAAGCTTTCTTT. Translation: CASRLDTYSEAFF.

This sequence joins TRBV29-1 and TRBJ1-3; tentative D call: TRBD1 (5 bases). The CDR3 extends over 13 amino acids. Between the trimmed V and J ends, which lost 3 bases and 2 bases, there was a span of 8 bases. Germline assignment: CDR1 SQVTM and CDR2 ANQGSEA. The CDR3 sequence: CSVEGGAGNTIYF. The CDR3 DNA sequence: TGCAGCGTTGAGGGGGGTGCTGGAAACACCATATATTTT.

A few counts support this clone. The V gene is TRBV9, the J gene TRBJ2-5; a weak D match, TRBD2 (6 bases). The germline V and J ends were trimmed by 0 bases and 1 base, with 13 bases remaining between them. This CDR3 comprises 16 residues. Germline lookup yields CDR1 SGDLS and CDR2 YYNGEE. As DNA, the CDR3 is TGTGCCAGCAGCGTAGGGGGGAGGAGGCCCCAAGAGACCCAGTACTTC. The encoded protein is CASSVGGRRPQETQYF.

The CDR3 region is CASSLSGNPVSYNSPLHF. The CDR3 bases are TGTGCCAGCAGTTTGTCGGGAAACCCGGTCTCCTATAATTCACCCCTCCACTTT. The chain recombines TRBV28 with TRBJ1-6; the D is unclear. Germline CDR1 is MDHEN and CDR2 is SYDVKM. V lost 3 bases to trimming and J lost 0 bases, with 15 bases between them. The length of the CDR3 is 18 residues.

The sample holds a few counts of this clone. V usage is TRBV7-2 and J usage is TRBJ1-4; 8 bases agree with TRBD1. J gave up 4 bases and V 5 bases, and 6 bases lay outside the gene matches. The germline V gene encodes CDR1 SGHTA and CDR2 FQGNSA. This CDR3 is 15 amino acids long. CDR3 amino acids: CASSRGGQVNEKLFF. CDR3 in DNA: TGTGCCAGCAGCCGTGGGGGACAGGTTAATGAAAAACTGTTTTTT.

The chain recombines TRBV9 with TRBJ1-2; D is possibly TRBD1 (6 bases). This CDR3 comprises 16 residues. Trimming stripped 2 bases from V and 1 base from J, with 15 bases between. Germline V CDR1 and CDR2: SGDLS, YYNGEE. The CDR3 sequence: CASSVRAEGVNYGYTF. The CDR3 coding sequence is TGTGCCAGCAGCGTGAGAGCCGAGGGGGTTAACTATGGCTACACCTTC.

This clone was seen a handful of times. At one end, the junction sequence differs from germline, possibly due to a read error. The V gene is TRBV20-1, the J gene TRBJ1-2; a possible D gene is TRBD1 (5 bases). This CDR3 has 11 amino acids. CDR1 and CDR2 (germline): DFQATT, SNEGSKA (reference sequence). Written as DNA, the CDR3 is TGCAGTGCTAGAGATTTCAGGGATCGGTCCTTC. Protein product: CSARDFRDRSF.

A few counts support this clone. The chain uses TRBV29-1 and TRBJ1-1, with 12 bases identical to TRBD1. The CDR3 covers 18 residues. Germline-derived CDR1 and CDR2 are SQVTM and ANQGSEA. J was trimmed by 5 bases and V by 4 bases; bases with no gene match: 17. CDR3 nucleotide sequence: TGCAGCGTTGCTAAAAGGGGACAGGGGGCGTTGGGGGGAACTGAAGCTTTCTTT. Translation gives CSVAKRGQGALGGTEAFF.

The V and J genes are TRBV5-1 and TRBJ2-5; possibly TRBD2 for D (7 bases). Matching the DNA end better, TRBJ2-7 makes the J call doubtful. Per the germline V gene, CDR1 is SGHRS and CDR2 is YFSETQ. This CDR3 is 15 amino acids long. CDR3: CASSLVSGGWDEQYF. The CDR3 bases are TGCGCCAGCAGCTTGGTATCGGGGGGCTGGGACGAGCAGTACTTC.

V is TRBV28 and J is TRBJ2-4; tentative D call: TRBD1 (6 bases). Germline values: CDR1 MDHEN, CDR2 SYDVKM. The CDR3 loop spans 16 amino acids. V lost 4 bases, J lost 1 base, and 14 bases lay in between. The CDR3 loop reads CASSSPGALAKNIQYF. The CDR3, as DNA: TGTGCCAGCAGTTCCCCAGGGGCTCTCGCCAAAAACATTCAGTACTTC.

This clone was seen a single time. CDR3 nucleotide sequence: TGTGCCAGTAGTGGCAGGGGCCACTATGGCTACACCTTC. It specifies CASSGRGHYGYTF. The J gene is TRBJ1-2, the V gene TRBV19, with D possibly matching TRBD1 (6 bases). Trimming shortened V by 5 bases and J by 3 bases, and 10 bases separated the two germline ends. The germline V gene encodes CDR1 LNHDA and CDR2 SQIVND (reference sequence). The CDR3 sequence is 13 residues long.

This clone was observed many times. The chain has TRBV5-6 and TRBJ2-5; 11 bases align to TRBD1. The CDR3 sequence is 15 residues long. Germline V lookup: CDR1 SGHDT, CDR2 YYEEEE. Losses at the gene ends were 5 bases for V and 5 bases for J; bases not matched to a gene: 8. The CDR3 DNA follows: TGTGCCAGCAGACGTCGGACAGGGGGCTACGAGACCCAGTACTTC. This gives the protein CASRRRTGGYETQYF.

The V gene is TRBV28, the J gene TRBJ2-1, with TRBD2 matching 8 bases. From germline, CDR1 is MDHEN and CDR2 SYDVKM. CDR3 length equals 16 residues. After removal of 2 bases from V and 0 bases from J, the junction contained 3 bases not matched to a gene. CDR3 nucleotides: TGTGCCAGCAGTTTACATGCGGGAGGCTCCTACAATGAGCAGTTCTTC. Translation gives CASSLHAGGSYNEQFF.

The chain carries TRBV19 and TRBJ2-5, with TRBD1 identical over 7 bases. This CDR3 comprises 14 residues. Germline V lookup: CDR1 LNHDA, CDR2 SQIVND (reference sequence). J lost 2 bases, V lost 4 bases, and 4 bases had no gene match. The CDR3 loop reads CASSRDRRQETQYF. CDR3 coding DNA: TGTGCCAGTAGTAGGGACAGAAGACAAGAGACCCAGTACTTC.

The V and J genes are TRBV19 and TRBJ1-5; 11 nucleotides align to TRBD1. The V segment lost 4 bases and the J segment 5 bases; nucleotides outside the gene matches: 4. In germline, CDR1 is LNHDA, CDR2 SQIVND (reference sequence). There are 15 residues in the CDR3. This CDR3 is CASSTRTGGDQPQHF. The DNA of the CDR3 is TGTGCCAGTAGTACCAGGACAGGGGGCGATCAGCCCCAGCATTTT.

The chain carries TRBV2 and TRBJ2-6; D gene ambiguous. The V gene lost 8 bases and the J gene lost 2 bases, with 10 bases spanning the gap. CDR1 is SNHLY and CDR2 is FYNNEI in the germline V gene. The CDR3 extends over 14 amino acids. CDR3 residues: CASYSVAGANVLTF. DNA of the CDR3: TGTGCCAGCTACTCGGTCGCTGGGGCCAACGTCCTGACTTTC.

This clone occurred many times. V usage is TRBV2 and J usage is TRBJ2-3, with 13 bases lining up with TRBD2. The CDR3 is 16 residues long. CDR1 and CDR2 (germline): SNHLY, FYNNEI. The junction had 9 bases not matched to a gene; V was cut back by 3 bases and J by 9 bases. The CDR3 nucleotides are TGTGCCAGCAGTGATAGAGGACTAGCGGGGGCAGGGACGCAGTATTTT. This sequence encodes CASSDRGLAGAGTQYF.

Only a few counts were recorded for this clone. A junction end diverges from the germline sequence, so it may reflect a read error. This sequence joins TRBV7-9 and TRBJ2-5, with 9 bases aligning to TRBD2. This CDR3 comprises 16 residues. Germline assignment: CDR1 SEHNR and CDR2 FQNEAQ (reference sequence). The CDR3 nucleotides read TGTTCCAGCAGCTGGAAGCTAGCGGGGATACAAGAGACCCAGTACTTC. Its protein product is CSSSWKLAGIQETQYF.